A single sample gave rise to the 15 T cell receptor beta chains below, sequenced in a study of T and B cells in COVID-19 patients. BIOMED2 TRB-A/B primer pools were used in multiplex TRB PCR. TCRdb re-called the multiplex PCR reads through MiXCR, storing one row per CDR3 protein. This table has fewer than 3,500 distinct CDR3 sequences, roughly a fifth appearing once. From blood, roughly 220-550 ng of genomic DNA served as TRB template. Sequencing input: blood. These receptors all come from a human donor with active COVID-19.

The table lists this clonotype with a few counts. The chain joins TRBV24-1 to TRBJ2-5; D is undetermined. The V end was cut by 2 bases, the J end by 1 base, with 7 bases between. Germline V gene lookup returns CDR1 KGHDR and CDR2 SFDVKD. This CDR3 is built from 14 residues. In DNA form, the CDR3 reads TGTGCCACCAGTGATTCGCGGATCCAAGAGACCCAGTACTTC. Its protein product is CATSDSRIQETQYF.

V gene TRBV11-2 combines with J gene TRBJ2-1; D remains ambiguous. CDR1 is SGHAT, CDR2 FQNNGV, per germline. The CDR3 is 14 amino acids. Trimming took 5 bases from V and 7 from J, leaving 15 bases between them. The DNA for the CDR3 is TGTGCCAGCAGCCAACCCCTCCGTTGGAATGAGCAGTTCTTC. Its translation is CASSQPLRWNEQFF.

The chain carries TRBV20-1 and TRBJ2-7; D not resolved. The length of the CDR3 is 12 residues. Germline CDR1 is DFQATT and CDR2 is SNEGSKA (reference sequence). V lost 3 bases, J lost 0 bases, and 6 bases lay in between. The CDR3 DNA reads TGCAGTGCTAGTCCTAACTCCTACGAGCAGTACTTC. Its protein product is CSASPNSYEQYF.

This clonotype was seen a few times. This chain joins TRBV12-3 or TRBV12-4 and TRBJ2-2, with a tentative D call TRBD2 (6 bases). This CDR3 has 13 amino acids. Trimming removed 6 bases from V and 10 bases from J, with 15 bases in between. The CDR3 coding sequence is TGTGCCAGCAGCCCCCGTGGGGGGTCGGAGCTGTTTTTT. Amino acids: CASSPRGGSELFF.

For this clonotype: An end of the junction differs from the germline gene, which may be a read error. V and J are TRBV6-2 or TRBV6-3 and TRBJ2-7; 8 nucleotides align to TRBD1. Germline values: CDR1 MNHEY, CDR2 SVGEGT. The CDR3 length is 14 residues. Here the CDR3 DNA reads TGTGCCGGCAGTTCCCTGACAGGGGACTACGAGCAGTACTTC. It translates to CAGSSLTGDYEQYF.

This clonotype has just a few counts. DNA of the CDR3: TGTGCCAGCAGCCGATGGCCGAACACCATATATTTT. Translation: CASSRWPNTIYF. This chain joins TRBV14 and TRBJ1-3; D call uncertain. CDR1 and CDR2 from the germline V gene are SGHDN and FVKESK. This CDR3 has 12 amino acids. V gave up 4 bases and J gave up 7 bases, with 8 bases separating them.

This chain uses TRBV5-4 with TRBJ1-2, with D possibly TRBD1 on 6 matching bases. The ends were cut back, 4 bases at V and 2 bases at J, with 12 bases in the middle. The V gene's germline CDR1 is SGHNT and CDR2 YYREEE (reference sequence). The CDR3 covers 14 residues. The CDR3 bases are TGTGCCAGCAGCCCCGGACAGATCAACTATGGCTACACCTTC. Translated, it gives CASSPGQINYGYTF.

J is TRBJ1-5 and V is TRBV27; D is unclear. Trimming removed 6 bases at V and 7 bases at J, with 16 bases between. Germline lookup yields CDR1 MNHEY and CDR2 SMNVEV (reference sequence). CDR3 length equals 14 residues. The CDR3 nucleotides are TGTGCCAGCAGGCCTCCGGGGAACGGGCAGCCCCAGCATTTT. It specifies CASRPPGNGQPQHF.

By sample fraction, this clonotype is medium-sized (0.01 to 0.1%). The chain combines TRBV6-5 with TRBJ2-7; 7 bases are shared with TRBD2. J was trimmed by 7 bases and V by 5 bases; bases with no gene match: 11. Germline CDR1 and CDR2: MNHEY and SVGAGI. The CDR3 extends over 14 amino acids. CDR3 bases: TGTGCCAGCAGTCGGACTAGTGGGTTAGTTGAGCAGTACTTC. Translation: CASSRTSGLVEQYF.

Relative to its sample, this clonotype is medium-sized (0.01 to 0.1%). V is TRBV6-6 and J is TRBJ2-1, with 13 bases identical to TRBD2. The V gene's germline CDR1 is MNHNY and CDR2 SVGAGI (reference sequence). The length of the CDR3 is 15 residues. The ends lost 6 bases at V and 3 bases at J; junction bases unmatched: 2. The CDR3 nucleotides are TGTGCCAGCAGGGGGACTAGCGGGGACTACAATGAGCAGTTCTTC. Protein: CASRGTSGDYNEQFF.

The chain couples TRBV7-2 to TRBJ2-1; unclear D gene. This CDR3 is built from 14 residues. Trimming took 5 bases from V and 5 from J, leaving 13 bases between them. Per the germline V gene, CDR1 is SGHTA and CDR2 is FQGNSA. CDR3 amino acids: CASSPRFTDNEQFF. Here the CDR3 DNA reads TGTGCCAGCAGCCCCCGATTCACCGACAATGAGCAGTTCTTC.

This clonotype was seen a few times. The V call is TRBV6-2 or TRBV6-3, the J call TRBJ1-2; TRBD1 might be the D (5 bases). Trimming stripped 0 bases from V and 6 bases from J, with 17 bases between. The CDR3 has 16 amino acids. Germline V gene lookup returns CDR1 MNHEY and CDR2 SVGEGT. The CDR3 region has the DNA TGTGCCAGCAGTTACTCTTTCAAGGGGACGGTCGATGGCTACACCTTC. Protein product: CASSYSFKGTVDGYTF.

This clonotype was seen a single time. The chain links TRBV19 to TRBJ2-5, with 8 positions matching TRBD1. V lost 4 bases, J lost 2 bases, and 9 bases stayed unmatched. The CDR3 contains 16 residues. CDR1 is LNHDA and CDR2 is SQIVND in the germline V gene (reference sequence). CDR3 in amino acids: CASSNEQGARQETQYF. Here the CDR3 DNA reads TGTGCCAGTAGTAATGAGCAGGGGGCGCGGCAAGAGACCCAGTACTTC.

Sample share makes this clonotype large. V is TRBV6-1 and J is TRBJ2-7, with D maybe TRBD2 (5 bases). The CDR3 runs 14 residues. V gave up 2 bases and J gave up 3 bases, with 11 bases separating them. Per germline, CDR1 MNHNS and CDR2 SASEGT. The CDR3 here is CASSEPVDYYEQYF. The CDR3, as DNA: TGTGCCAGCAGTGAACCGGTTGACTACTACGAGCAGTACTTC.

By frequency in the sample, this clonotype is medium-sized. This rearrangement joins TRBV12-3 or TRBV12-4 to TRBJ1-4; 7 positions match TRBD1. This CDR3 is 14 amino acids long. The V segment lost 9 bases and the J segment 4 bases; nucleotides outside the gene matches: 8. The CDR3 reads CASQGGRINEKLFF. CDR3 DNA sequence: TGTGCCAGTCAGGGGGGGCGTATTAATGAAAAACTGTTTTTT.